Presented here are 14 T cell receptor beta chains from one specimen sequenced in a study of radiotherapy plus CTLA-4 blockade in lung cancer. Repertoires were generated with immunoSEQ multiplex PCR, while TCRdb's copy carries only in-frame clones and drops some. Of some 92,000 clones listed, around 86% are singletons. Material: peripheral blood, obtained from a patient treated with radiotherapy plus ipilimumab. The receptor source for this set is a human donor with non-small cell lung cancer who had a partial response to radiotherapy plus ipilimumab.

The gene calls are TRBV18 and TRBJ2-7, with 9 nucleotides matching TRBD1. Trimming removed 5 bases from V and 6 bases from J; junction bases left unmatched: 5. The CDR3 has 13 residues. CDR1 and CDR2 from the germline V gene are KGHSH and LQKENI. The CDR3 sequence is CASSARDRAEQYF. The CDR3 DNA reads TGTGCCAGCTCAGCGAGGGACAGGGCCGAGCAGTACTTC.

The CDR3 reads CASSPVSPRSSYEQYF. The CDR3 DNA follows: TGTGCCAGCTCACCAGTTTCCCCTAGGAGCTCCTACGAGCAGTACTTC. The chain joins TRBV18 to TRBJ2-7, with D uncertain. The CDR3 is 16 residues long. V gave up 2 bases and J gave up 0 bases, with 14 bases separating them. Germline CDR1 reads KGHSH; CDR2 reads LQKENI.

The rearrangement links TRBV7-5 to TRBJ1-5; the table's D call, TRBD1, was not checked against the DNA. TRBV7-5 is designated a pseudogene. The CDR3 is 13 residues long. The CDR3 reads CASIGTGHQPQHF. The CDR3 nucleotides are TGTGCCAGCATAGGGACAGGGCATCAGCCCCAGCATTTT.

This clone showed up just a few times. A much larger clone differs from this one at a single base, so this may be a read error. The same CDR3 arises from other DNA sequences in this sample as well. This chain joins TRBV4-1 and TRBJ2-7; 7 nucleotides match TRBD2. The CDR3 spans 15 residues. The V and J ends lost 1 base and 7 bases, in that order; junction bases with no gene match: 10. The germline CDR1 and CDR2 sequences are MGHRA and YSYEKL. The CDR3 DNA is TGCGCCAGCAGCCAAGCGACTAGCATTCCGGGGGAGCAGTACTTC. Amino acid sequence: CASSQATSIPGEQYF.

The J gene is TRBJ2-1, the V gene TRBV9, with TRBD2 matching over 14 bases. From germline, CDR1 is SGDLS and CDR2 YYNGEE. The CDR3 consists of 15 residues. Trimming cost V 3 bases and J 9 bases; bases outside gene matches: 5. The CDR3 DNA reads TGTGCCAGCAGCGGAGGACTAGCGGGAGGAAGTGAGCAGTTCTTC. Encoded protein: CASSGGLAGGSEQFF.

This chain connects TRBV18 to TRBJ2-5, with 7 bases matching TRBD2. V lost 4 bases, J lost 11 bases, and 7 bases stayed unmatched. The CDR3 spans 12 residues. Germline V gene lookup returns CDR1 KGHSH and CDR2 LQKENI. CDR3 DNA sequence: TGTGCCAGCTCACTCACTAGCGAGGGGCAGTACTTC. Encoded protein: CASSLTSEGQYF.

The genes are TRBV6-1 and TRBJ1-1, with unresolved D. The V gene's germline CDR1 is MNHNS and CDR2 SASEGT. Deletions cut 6 bases from V and 7 bases from J, with 6 bases between. CDR3 size: 10 residues. CDR3 in DNA: TGTGCCAGCAGCGCGATTGAAGCTTTCTTT. It encodes CASSAIEAFF.

The V gene is TRBV28, the J gene TRBJ1-5; 7 nucleotides line up with TRBD1. The CDR3 runs 15 residues. Per the germline V gene, CDR1 is MDHEN and CDR2 is SYDVKM. V lost 7 bases, J lost 1 base, and 7 bases stayed unmatched. The CDR3 protein is CASNLNRGSNQPQHF. In DNA, the CDR3 is TGTGCCAGCAACTTGAACAGGGGAAGCAATCAGCCCCAGCATTTT.

This clone was recorded a few times. The chain uses TRBV6-1 and TRBJ2-5; possible D gene TRBD2, 6 bases. The CDR3 covers 15 residues. Trimming took 0 bases from V and 3 from J, leaving 11 bases between them. The germline V gene encodes CDR1 MNHNS and CDR2 SASEGT. The CDR3: CASSEAYGGEETQYF. DNA of the CDR3: TGTGCCAGCAGTGAAGCATACGGGGGTGAAGAGACCCAGTACTTC.

The V gene is TRBV4-1, the J gene TRBJ1-1; D uncertain. CDR1 and CDR2 from the germline V gene are MGHRA and YSYEKL. V lost 7 bases to trimming and J lost 8 bases, with 11 bases between them. This CDR3 region has 11 residues. CDR3 coding DNA: TGCGCCAGCATAATGGGAGCGGAAGCTTTCTTT. Protein product: CASIMGAEAFF.

The chain is built from TRBV7-3 and TRBJ2-1, with TRBD1 as a possible D gene (5 bases). Deletions cut 2 bases from V and 0 bases from J, with 5 bases between. CDR1 and CDR2 from the germline V gene are SGHTA and FQGTGA. CDR3 length: 14 amino acids. The CDR3 coding sequence is TGTGCCAGCAGCTTACAGGGCTCCTACAATGAGCAGTTCTTC. This gives the protein CASSLQGSYNEQFF.

The chain is built from TRBV5-6 and TRBJ2-6; D is perhaps TRBD2 (5 bases). CDR1 is SGHDT, CDR2 YYEEEE, per germline. The CDR3 is 11 residues long. V gave up 2 bases and J gave up 13 bases, with 7 bases separating them. CDR3 nucleotide sequence: TGTGCCAGCAGCTTCCGGGATGTCCTGACTTTC. Translating it yields CASSFRDVLTF.

This clone occurred once. The rearrangement joins TRBV6-1 to TRBJ1-5; D is possibly TRBD1 (6 bases). This CDR3 comprises 14 residues. From germline, CDR1 is MNHNS and CDR2 SASEGT. Trimming removed 5 bases at V and 5 bases at J, with 13 bases between. The DNA of the CDR3 is TGTGCCAGCAGTTCTACAGGGTATCATCAGCCCCAGCATTTT. Amino acid sequence: CASSSTGYHQPQHF.

The chain links TRBV27 to TRBJ1-5, with TRBD1 as a possible D gene (5 bases). The CDR3 totals 15 residues. Trimming took off 2 bases at V and 6 bases at J, with 14 bases between the two ends. CDR1 MNHEY and CDR2 SMNVEV come from the germline V gene (reference sequence). The CDR3 sequence: CASSLNGGAGQPQHF. The CDR3 nucleotides are TGTGCCAGCAGTTTAAACGGGGGAGCAGGTCAGCCCCAGCATTTT.